These 15 T cell receptor beta chains came from one sample sequenced in a study of T cell repertoires in cytomegalovirus infection. TCRdb re-derived calls from the reads in MiXCR, one entry per CDR3 protein. Here the sample spans roughly 320,000 distinct CDR3 sequences, 9.6% being singletons. Specimen: PBMCs. These receptors all come from a human donor in good health (CMV status not recorded). Some clones in this sample may be carry-over from other donors' samples.

This clonotype has at least ten counts. The V gene is TRBV12-3 or TRBV12-4, the J gene TRBJ2-5; D gene unclear. This CDR3 spans 11 amino acids. Trimming stripped 5 bases from V and 6 bases from J, with 7 bases between. The DNA for the CDR3 is TGTGCCAGCAGTCTGGACCAGACCCAGTACTTC. It yields the protein CASSLDQTQYF.

This clonotype was observed at least ten times. This chain links TRBV7-2 with TRBJ1-1; D possibly corresponds to TRBD1 (6 bases). CDR1 and CDR2 (germline): SGHTA, FQGNSA. CDR3 length: 12 amino acids. Trimming took 5 bases from V and 5 from J, leaving 9 bases between them. The CDR3 DNA sequence: TGTGCCAGCAGCCGGGGGCGAACTGAAGCTTTCTTT. This encodes CASSRGRTEAFF.

This clonotype appeared many times. The chain recombines TRBV7-2 with TRBJ2-7; no reliable D call. CDR3 length: 15 amino acids. V was shortened by 1 base and J by 1 base, with 11 bases between the two germline ends. Germline V lookup: CDR1 SGHTA, CDR2 FQGNSA. The CDR3 coding sequence is TGTGCCAGCAGCTTAGGCGTCGGACCATCCTACGAGCAGTACTTC. Translation gives CASSLGVGPSYEQYF.

The J gene is TRBJ1-5, the V gene TRBV28; no definite D call. This CDR3 region has 14 residues. Trimming took 3 bases from V and 6 from J, leaving 12 bases between them. Germline lookup yields CDR1 MDHEN and CDR2 SYDVKM. CDR3 DNA sequence: TGTGCCAGCAGTTTGATGGGGAGGGCTCAGCCCCAGCATTTT. As protein: CASSLMGRAQPQHF.

This clonotype was seen many times. The chain combines TRBV7-2 with TRBJ2-3; weak D call: TRBD2 (5 bases). The CDR3 runs 14 residues. V gave up 1 base and J gave up 6 bases, with 11 bases separating them. CDR1 is SGHTA and CDR2 is FQGNSA in the germline V gene. CDR3 loop: CASSLGTPLDTQYF. CDR3 nucleotides: TGTGCCAGCAGCTTAGGGACTCCCCTGGATACGCAGTATTTT.

This clonotype has a count of ten or more. The gene calls are TRBV20-1 and TRBJ1-5, with D possibly TRBD1 on 5 matching bases. CDR1 and CDR2 from the germline V gene are DFQATT and SNEGSKA (reference sequence). V was cut by 6 bases and J by 6 bases, with 15 bases left in between. The CDR3 has 13 residues. For the CDR3, the DNA is TGCAGTGCCGAGGCAAGGGGACCTCAGCCCCAGCATTTT. It translates to CSAEARGPQPQHF.

This chain joins TRBV20-1 and TRBJ2-1; possible D gene TRBD1, 5 bases. The CDR3 sequence is 14 residues long. V was shortened by 3 bases and J by 5 bases, with 14 bases between the two germline ends. The germline CDR1 and CDR2 sequences are DFQATT and SNEGSKA (reference sequence). This CDR3 is CSARPGMADNEQFF. The CDR3 DNA sequence: TGCAGTGCTAGGCCAGGGATGGCGGACAATGAGCAGTTCTTC.

A remark on this clonotype: A read error may explain this, as a much larger clone is one base away. The chain couples TRBV7-3 to TRBJ2-2; 13 bases align to TRBD2. The germline gives CDR1 SGHTA, CDR2 FQGTGA. This CDR3 contains 16 residues. The CDR3 nucleotides read TGTGCCAGCAGCAAGACTAGCGGGGGGCCCGGCGGGGAGGTGTTTTTT. Translating it yields CASSKTSGGPGGEVFF.

This clonotype was counted at least ten times. The V and J genes are TRBV29-1 and TRBJ2-1; D gene uncertain. Germline V gene sequence: CDR1 SQVTM, CDR2 ANQGSEA. CDR3 size: 14 residues. V lost 2 bases, J lost 2 bases, and 10 bases lay in between. The CDR3 DNA sequence: TGCAGCGTTGAATGGCAGAAAACCTACAATGAGCAGTTCTTC. Protein: CSVEWQKTYNEQFF.

This clonotype was counted ten times or more. The CDR3 DNA reads TGTGCCAGCAACGACAGATCGGCGGACTATGGCTACACCTTC. Encoded protein: CASNDRSADYGYTF. The V call is TRBV7-9, the J call TRBJ1-2; perhaps TRBD1 as D (5 bases). Looked up from germline, CDR1 is SEHNR and CDR2 is FQNEAQ (reference sequence). The CDR3 totals 14 residues. V was shortened by 7 bases and J by 3 bases, with 15 bases between the two germline ends.

This clonotype was counted a few times. The V call is TRBV2, the J call TRBJ2-2, with 9 bases lining up with TRBD1. With 6 bases clipped from V and 3 bases from J, the junction kept 5 bases outside the gene matches. Germline V gene sequence: CDR1 SNHLY, CDR2 FYNNEI. The CDR3 is made up of 15 amino acids. CDR3 in DNA: TGTGCCAGCAGAGGACAGGGGCCATACACCGGGGAGCTGTTTTTT. Its translation is CASRGQGPYTGELFF.

The chain couples TRBV5-1 to TRBJ1-4; no reliable D call. Trimming shortened V by 5 bases and J by 0 bases, and 8 bases separated the two germline ends. CDR3 length: 14 residues. The germline CDR1 and CDR2 sequences are SGHRS and YFSETQ. CDR3 in DNA: TGCGCCAGCAGTAAAGGTCCAACTAATGAAAAACTGTTTTTT. This gives the protein CASSKGPTNEKLFF.

This clonotype was detected ten times or more. The CDR3 DNA is TGTGCCAGCAGCCTTCGGACAGGGATAACTGAAGCTTTCTTT. Its translation is CASSLRTGITEAFF. This chain joins TRBV12-3 or TRBV12-4 and TRBJ1-1; 8 bases agree with TRBD1. The CDR3 extends over 14 amino acids. J lost 5 bases, V lost 6 bases, and 8 bases had no gene match.

This clonotype came up many times. The V call is TRBV7-9, the J call TRBJ1-6, with D hard to call. Germline CDR1 is SEHNR and CDR2 is FQNEAQ (reference sequence). This CDR3 comprises 12 residues. V lost 1 base and J lost 13, with 8 bases in between. The CDR3 sequence is CASSLEGVPLHF. The CDR3 DNA sequence: TGTGCCAGCAGCTTAGAAGGAGTCCCCCTCCACTTT.

In this sample, this clonotype turned up a few times. The chain recombines TRBV28 with TRBJ2-2; a weak D match, TRBD1 (5 bases). Trimming shortened V by 4 bases and J by 5 bases, and 17 bases separated the two germline ends. The germline V gene has CDR1 MDHEN and CDR2 SYDVKM. CDR3 length: 16 residues. CDR3 sequence reads: CASSSTGFLRTGELFF. For the CDR3, the DNA is TGTGCCAGCAGTTCAACAGGTTTCCTGAGGACCGGGGAGCTGTTTTTT.